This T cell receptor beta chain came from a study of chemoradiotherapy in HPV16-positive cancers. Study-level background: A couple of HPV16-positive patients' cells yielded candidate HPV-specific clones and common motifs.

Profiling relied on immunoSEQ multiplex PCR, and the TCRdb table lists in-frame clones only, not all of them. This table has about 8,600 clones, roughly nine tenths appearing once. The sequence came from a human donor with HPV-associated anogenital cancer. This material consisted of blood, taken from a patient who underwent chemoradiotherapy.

The CDR3 DNA sequence: TGCGCCAGCAGCCTAGGGACAGGGGGCAGGGTTTCTTATGGCTACACCTTC. Encoded protein: CASSLGTGGRVSYGYTF. The rearrangement links TRBV5-1 to TRBJ1-2, with 12 bases aligning to TRBD1. CDR3 length equals 17 residues. Germline assignment: CDR1 SGHRS and CDR2 YFSETQ. The J segment lost 5 bases and the V segment lost 4 bases, leaving 12 bases of the junction unmatched.